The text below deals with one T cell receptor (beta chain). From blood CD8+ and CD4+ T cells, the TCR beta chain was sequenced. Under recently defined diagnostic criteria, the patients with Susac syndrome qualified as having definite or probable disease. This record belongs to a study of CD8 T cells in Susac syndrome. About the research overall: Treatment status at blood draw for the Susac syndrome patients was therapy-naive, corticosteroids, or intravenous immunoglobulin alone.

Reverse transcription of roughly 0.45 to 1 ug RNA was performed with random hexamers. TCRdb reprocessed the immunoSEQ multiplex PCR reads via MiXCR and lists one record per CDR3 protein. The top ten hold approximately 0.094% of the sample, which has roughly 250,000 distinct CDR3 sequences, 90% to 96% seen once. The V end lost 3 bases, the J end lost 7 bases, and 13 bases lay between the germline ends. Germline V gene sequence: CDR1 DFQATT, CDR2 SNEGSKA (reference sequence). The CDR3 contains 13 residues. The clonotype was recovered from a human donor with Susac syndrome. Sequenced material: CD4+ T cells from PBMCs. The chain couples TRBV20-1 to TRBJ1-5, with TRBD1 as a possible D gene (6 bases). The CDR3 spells CSARGQGTQPQHF. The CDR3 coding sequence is TGCAGTGCTAGGGGTCAGGGGACCCAGCCCCAGCATTTT.